This TCR beta chain was observed in a study of T cell repertoires in cytomegalovirus infection. Germline V lookup: CDR1 SNHLY, CDR2 FYNNEI. CDR3 length equals 11 residues. Trimming took off 8 bases at V and 3 bases at J, with 8 bases between the two ends. Study-level results: Cumulative frequency of public TCR beta families picked out carriers of CMV plus the relevant HLA.

TCRdb reprocessed the reads via MiXCR and lists one record per CDR3 protein. The data show 95,000 to 150,000 distinct CDR3 sequences, 32% seen once. Of note for this clonotype: Its specificity is not known.

Sample: CD8+ T cells from cultured PBMCs, taken from culture after CMV antigen stimulation. The source of this sequence is a human donor in good health (CMV status not recorded). Some clones in this sample may be carry-over from other donors' samples. The rearrangement uses TRBV2 and TRBJ2-7, with D unclear. The CDR3 loop reads CASSRVYEQYF. In DNA, the CDR3 is TGTGCCAGCTCCCGGGTCTACGAGCAGTACTTC.